These 16 T cell receptor beta chains originate from one sample sequenced in a study of sequential checkpoint blockade in melanoma. Sequenced by immunoSEQ multiplex PCR; TCRdb stores in-frame clones only, minus some. The sample holds some 22,000 clones, 65% to 85% seen once. Treatment in this sample: randomized to nivolumab then ipilimumab (arm A) or the reverse (arm B). Material: CD8+ T cells sorted from blood (inferred from file names), obtained from a patient given nivolumab and ipilimumab in sequence. These TCRs come from a human donor with melanoma.

The chain has TRBV14 and TRBJ2-1; D is unresolved. Trimming removed 0 bases from V and 4 bases from J, with 4 bases in between. The V gene's germline CDR1 is SGHDN and CDR2 FVKESK. The CDR3 is 13 residues long. This CDR3 reads CASSQEAYNEQFF. The CDR3 DNA reads TGTGCCAGCAGCCAAGAAGCGTACAATGAGCAGTTCTTC.

This clone occurred a few times. The chain carries TRBV28 and TRBJ1-2; TRBD1 matches at 8 bases. The V gene end was trimmed by 6 bases and the J gene end by 4 bases; junction bases not matched to a gene: 10. The CDR3 length is 15 residues. CDR1 and CDR2 from the germline V gene are MDHEN and SYDVKM. DNA of the CDR3: TGTGCCAGCAGCGCAACCAGGGGGCTGGTCTATGGCTACACCTTC. It specifies CASSATRGLVYGYTF.

This chain uses TRBV28 with TRBJ2-1, with 8 bases aligning to TRBD1. The V gene's germline CDR1 is MDHEN and CDR2 SYDVKM. The CDR3 is made up of 14 amino acids. V trimming: 7 bases; J trimming: 8 bases; junction bases outside the gene matches: 10. CDR3 coding DNA: TGTGCCAGCAAGTCGGCAGGGGGCGGCGATGAGCAGTTCTTC. Protein product: CASKSAGGGDEQFF. The full variable domain, in which reference TRBV28 and TRBJ2-1 provide the parts outside the CDR3, is DVKVTQSSRYLVKRTGEKVFLECVQDMDHENMFWYRQDPGLGLRLIYFSYDVKMKEKGDIPEGYSVSREKKERFSLILESASTNQTSMYLCASKSAGGGDEQFFGPGTRLTVL.

This clone was picked up a small number of times. The rearrangement links TRBV7-9 to TRBJ1-1; the D gene is possibly TRBD1 (5 bases). V dropped 1 base and J dropped 1 base, with 10 bases sitting between them. CDR1 SEHNR and CDR2 FQNEAQ come from the germline V gene (reference sequence). The CDR3 length is 15 residues. CDR3 nucleotide sequence: TGTGCCAGCAGCTTAGTCGGGGGTCGGAACACTGAAGCTTTCTTT. Translation gives CASSLVGGRNTEAFF.

This clone was observed a single time. This chain uses TRBV4-2 with TRBJ1-2, with 7 bases matching TRBD1. V lost 0 bases and J lost 11; bases outside the gene matches: 12. This CDR3 is built from 15 residues. Germline CDR1 and CDR2: LGHNA and YNFKEQ. CDR3 protein: CASSQERAPGQTYTF. CDR3 bases: TGTGCCAGCAGCCAAGAGCGTGCCCCGGGACAGACTTACACCTTC.

This clone has a single count. The genes are TRBV11-2 and TRBJ2-2, with a tentative D call TRBD1 (6 bases). This CDR3 comprises 13 residues. Deletions cut 5 bases from V and 6 bases from J, with 10 bases between. Germline V gene lookup returns CDR1 SGHAT and CDR2 FQNNGV. In nucleotides, the CDR3 is TGTGCCAGCAGCGCCGGGACACCCGGGGAGCTGTTTTTT. Its translation: CASSAGTPGELFF.

The chain links TRBV27 to TRBJ1-2; TRBD1 agrees at 7 bases. The CDR3 contains 14 residues. Germline values: CDR1 MNHEY, CDR2 SMNVEV (reference sequence). Unmatched junction bases numbered 5, after V lost 5 bases and J lost 2 bases. The CDR3 DNA reads TGTGCCAGCAGTCCCATCAGGGGGAACTATGGCTACACCTTC. It specifies CASSPIRGNYGYTF.

The J gene is TRBJ2-2, the V gene TRBV15, with 9 bases that match TRBD1. Germline trimming cut 6 bases from V and 2 bases from J; bases unmatched to any gene: 7. CDR1 is LNHNV and CDR2 is YYDKDF in the germline V gene (reference sequence). The CDR3 runs to 16 residues. As DNA, the CDR3 is TGTGCCACCAGAAGACCGGGACAGGGAAACACCGGGGAGCTGTTTTTT. Its protein product is CATRRPGQGNTGELFF.

The V and J genes are TRBV23-1 and TRBJ1-4; TRBD1 agrees at 7 bases. TRBV23-1 belongs to the ORF category, with a function that is uncertain. The CDR3 covers 14 residues. V shed 6 bases and J 8 bases; nucleotides not matched to a gene: 9. CDR3 loop: CASRRQGIREKLFF. The CDR3 DNA follows: TGCGCCAGCAGACGACAGGGAATAAGGGAAAAACTGTTTTTT.

V usage is TRBV5-1 and J usage is TRBJ2-1, with D perhaps matching TRBD2 (5 bases). V lost 2 bases, J lost 8 bases, and 8 bases lay in between. The CDR3 consists of 12 residues. Germline loops: CDR1 SGHRS, CDR2 YFSETQ. The CDR3 protein is CASSFREHEQFF. DNA for the CDR3: TGCGCCAGCAGCTTCCGGGAACATGAGCAGTTCTTC.

The chain combines TRBV30 with TRBJ2-7; TRBD1 is a possible D gene (6 bases). V gave up 2 bases and J gave up 3 bases, with 14 bases separating them. Germline V gives CDR1 GTSNPN, CDR2 SVGIG (reference sequence). This CDR3 region has 14 residues. The CDR3 reads CAWSLDRTIYEQYF. DNA for the CDR3: TGTGCCTGGAGTCTTGACAGGACCATCTACGAGCAGTACTTC.

This sequence joins TRBV28 and TRBJ2-5, with 14 bases lining up with TRBD2. The CDR3 extends over 16 amino acids. Germline CDR1 and CDR2: MDHEN and SYDVKM. The junction had 5 bases not matched to a gene; V was cut back by 5 bases and J by 3 bases. The CDR3 spells CASSNPGLAGEETQYF. The CDR3 DNA sequence: TGTGCCAGCAGTAACCCGGGACTAGCGGGAGAAGAGACCCAGTACTTC.

The J gene is TRBJ2-7, the V gene TRBV6-6, with D maybe TRBD1 (6 bases). This CDR3 is built from 15 residues. V was clipped by 2 bases and J by 4 bases, with 15 bases between them. Germline V gives CDR1 MNHNY, CDR2 SVGAGI (reference sequence). The CDR3 reads CASSYPPAGAYEQYF. CDR3 sequence (DNA): TGTGCCAGCAGTTACCCCCCCGCAGGGGCATACGAGCAGTACTTC.

The chain joins TRBV7-2 to TRBJ1-1; perhaps TRBD1 as D (6 bases). CDR3 length equals 14 residues. Trimming stripped 1 base from V and 4 bases from J, with 10 bases between. CDR1 and CDR2 (germline): SGHTA, FQGNSA. The CDR3 DNA reads TGTGCCAGCAGCTTAGGGGGGGGCATCACTGAAGCTTTCTTT. This encodes CASSLGGGITEAFF.

The chain is built from TRBV6-5 and TRBJ2-1, with 7 positions matching TRBD2. The CDR3 spans 15 residues. The V gene end was trimmed by 7 bases and the J gene end by 3 bases; junction bases not matched to a gene: 9. Germline-derived CDR1 and CDR2 are MNHEY and SVGAGI. The CDR3 region is CASTSGASGYNEQFF. CDR3 DNA sequence: TGTGCCAGCACTTCTGGGGCTAGCGGCTACAATGAGCAGTTCTTC.

The rearrangement uses TRBV27 and TRBJ1-5, with a weak D call TRBD1 (6 bases). The germline gives CDR1 MNHEY, CDR2 SMNVEV (reference sequence). The CDR3 covers 15 residues. Trimming cost V 1 base and J 6 bases, with 13 bases left between them. The CDR3 DNA reads as TGTGCCAGCAGTTTATATTTGGGGGCCGGTCAGCCCCAGCATTTT. Protein: CASSLYLGAGQPQHF.